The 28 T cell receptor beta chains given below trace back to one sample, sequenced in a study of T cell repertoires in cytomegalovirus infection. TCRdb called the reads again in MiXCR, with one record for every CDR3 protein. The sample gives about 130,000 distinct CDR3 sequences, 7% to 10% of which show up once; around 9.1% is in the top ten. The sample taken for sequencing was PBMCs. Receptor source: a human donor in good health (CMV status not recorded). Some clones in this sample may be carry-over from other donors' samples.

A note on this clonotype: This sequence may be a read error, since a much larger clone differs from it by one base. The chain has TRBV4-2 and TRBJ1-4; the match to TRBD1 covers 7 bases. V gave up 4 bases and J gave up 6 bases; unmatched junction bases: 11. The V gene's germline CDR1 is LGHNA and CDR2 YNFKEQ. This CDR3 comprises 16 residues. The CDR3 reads CASSPLRRGGHEKLFF. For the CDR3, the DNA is TGTGCCAGCAGCCCACTTAGGAGAGGGGGCCATGAAAAACTGTTTTTT.

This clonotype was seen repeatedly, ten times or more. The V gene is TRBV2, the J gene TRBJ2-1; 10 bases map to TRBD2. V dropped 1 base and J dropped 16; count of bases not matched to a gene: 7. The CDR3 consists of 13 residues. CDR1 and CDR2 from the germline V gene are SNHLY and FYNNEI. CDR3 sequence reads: CASSEGGWTSGFF. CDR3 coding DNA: TGTGCCAGCAGTGAAGGGGGCTGGACTAGCGGATTCTTC.

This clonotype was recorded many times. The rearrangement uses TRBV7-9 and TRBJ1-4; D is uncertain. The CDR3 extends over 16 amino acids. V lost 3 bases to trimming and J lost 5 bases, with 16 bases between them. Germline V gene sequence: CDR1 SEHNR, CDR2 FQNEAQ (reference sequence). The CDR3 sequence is CASSFGRTVENEKLFF. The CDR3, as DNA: TGTGCCAGCAGCTTCGGGCGGACCGTGGAAAATGAAAAACTGTTTTTT. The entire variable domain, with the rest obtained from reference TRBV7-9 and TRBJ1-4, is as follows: DTGVSQNPRHKITKRGQNVTFRCDPISEHNRLYWYRQTLGQGPEFLTYFQNEAQLEKSRLLSDRFSAERPKGSFSTLEIQRTEQGDSAMYLCASSFGRTVENEKLFFGSGTQLSVL.

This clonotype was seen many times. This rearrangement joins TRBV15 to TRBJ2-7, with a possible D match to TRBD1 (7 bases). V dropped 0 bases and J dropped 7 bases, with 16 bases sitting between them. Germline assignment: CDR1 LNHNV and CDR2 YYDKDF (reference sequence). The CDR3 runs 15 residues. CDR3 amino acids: CATSREHRGGGEQYF. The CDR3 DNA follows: TGTGCCACCAGCAGAGAACACAGGGGTGGAGGGGAGCAGTACTTC.

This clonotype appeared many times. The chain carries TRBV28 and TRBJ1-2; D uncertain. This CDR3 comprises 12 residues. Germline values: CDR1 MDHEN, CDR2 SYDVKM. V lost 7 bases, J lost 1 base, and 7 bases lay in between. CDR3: CASNRNNYGYTF. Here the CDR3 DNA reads TGTGCCAGCAACAGAAATAACTATGGCTACACCTTC.

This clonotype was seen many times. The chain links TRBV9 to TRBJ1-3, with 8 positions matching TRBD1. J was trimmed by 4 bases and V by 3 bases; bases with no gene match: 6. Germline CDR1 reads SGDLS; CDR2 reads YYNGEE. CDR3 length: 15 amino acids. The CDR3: CASSAPGGAGNTIYF. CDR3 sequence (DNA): TGTGCCAGCAGCGCCCCAGGGGGCGCAGGAAACACCATATATTTT.

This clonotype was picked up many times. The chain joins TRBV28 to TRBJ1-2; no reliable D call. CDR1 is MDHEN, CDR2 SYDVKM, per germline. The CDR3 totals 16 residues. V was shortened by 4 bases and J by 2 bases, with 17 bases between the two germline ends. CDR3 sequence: CASSSWVSPKNYGYTF. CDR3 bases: TGTGCCAGCAGTTCTTGGGTAAGCCCGAAGAACTATGGCTACACCTTC.

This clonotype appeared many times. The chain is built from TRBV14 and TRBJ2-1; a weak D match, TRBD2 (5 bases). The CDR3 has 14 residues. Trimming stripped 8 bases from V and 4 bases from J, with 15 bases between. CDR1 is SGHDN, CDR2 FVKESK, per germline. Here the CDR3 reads CASQEASTYNEQFF. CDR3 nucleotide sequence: TGTGCCAGCCAGGAGGCTAGCACATACAATGAGCAGTTCTTC.

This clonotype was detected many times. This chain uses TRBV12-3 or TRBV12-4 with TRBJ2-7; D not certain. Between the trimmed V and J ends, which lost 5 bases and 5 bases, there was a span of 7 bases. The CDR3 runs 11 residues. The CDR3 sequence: CASSTRNEQYF. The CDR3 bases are TGTGCCAGCAGTACCCGAAACGAGCAGTACTTC.

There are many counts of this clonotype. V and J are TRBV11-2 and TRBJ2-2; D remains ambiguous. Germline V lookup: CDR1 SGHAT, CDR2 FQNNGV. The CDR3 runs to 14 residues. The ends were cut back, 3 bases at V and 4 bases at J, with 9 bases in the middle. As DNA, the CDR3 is TGTGCCAGCAGCTTTGGTTGGGGCACCGGGGAGCTGTTTTTT. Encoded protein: CASSFGWGTGELFF. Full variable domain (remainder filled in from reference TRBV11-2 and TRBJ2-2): EAGVAQSPRYKIIEKRQSVAFWCNPISGHATLYWYQQILGQGPKLLIQFQNNGVVDDSQLPKDRFSAERLKGVDSTLKIQPAKLEDSAVYLCASSFGWGTGELFFGEGSRLTVL.

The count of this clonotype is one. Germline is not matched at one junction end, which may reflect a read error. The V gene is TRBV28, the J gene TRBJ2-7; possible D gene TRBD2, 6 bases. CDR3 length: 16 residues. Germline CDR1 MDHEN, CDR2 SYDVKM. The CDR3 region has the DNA TGTGCCGGCAGCTCCACTTTGGCGGGGACCTCCTACGAGCAGTACTTC. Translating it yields CAGSSTLAGTSYEQYF. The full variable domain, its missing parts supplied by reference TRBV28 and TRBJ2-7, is DVKVTQSSRYLVKRTGEKVFLECVQDMDHENMFWYRQDPGLGLRLIYFSYDVKMKEKGDIPEGYSVSREKKERFSLILESASTNQTSMYLCAGSSTLAGTSYEQYFGPGTRLTVT.

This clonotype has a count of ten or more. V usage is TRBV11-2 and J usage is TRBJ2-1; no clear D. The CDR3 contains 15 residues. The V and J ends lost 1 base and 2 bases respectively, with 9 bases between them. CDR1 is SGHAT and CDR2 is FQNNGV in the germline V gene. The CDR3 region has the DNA TGTGCCAGCAGCTTAGGGACGTACGCCTACAATGAGCAGTTCTTC. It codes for CASSLGTYAYNEQFF.

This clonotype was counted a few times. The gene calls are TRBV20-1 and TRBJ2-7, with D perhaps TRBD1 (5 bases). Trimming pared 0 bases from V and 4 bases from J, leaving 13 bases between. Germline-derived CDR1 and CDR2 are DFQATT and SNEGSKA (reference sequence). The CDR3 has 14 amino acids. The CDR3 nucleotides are TGCAGTGCTAGAGATGGGGCGATCGGTTACGAGCAGTACTTC. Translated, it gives CSARDGAIGYEQYF.

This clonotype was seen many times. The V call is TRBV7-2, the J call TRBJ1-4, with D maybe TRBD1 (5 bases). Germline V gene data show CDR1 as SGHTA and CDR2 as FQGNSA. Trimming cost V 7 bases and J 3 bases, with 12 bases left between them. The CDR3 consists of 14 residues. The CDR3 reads CASKTGRANEKLFF. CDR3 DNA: TGTGCCAGCAAGACGGGACGGGCTAATGAAAAACTGTTTTTT.

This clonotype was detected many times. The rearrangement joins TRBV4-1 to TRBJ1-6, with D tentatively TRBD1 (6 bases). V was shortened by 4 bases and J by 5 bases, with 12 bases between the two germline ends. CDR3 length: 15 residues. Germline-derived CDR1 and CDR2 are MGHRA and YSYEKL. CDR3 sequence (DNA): TGCGCCAGCAGCCCATACAGGGAGAATAATTCACCCCTCCACTTT. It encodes CASSPYRENNSPLHF.

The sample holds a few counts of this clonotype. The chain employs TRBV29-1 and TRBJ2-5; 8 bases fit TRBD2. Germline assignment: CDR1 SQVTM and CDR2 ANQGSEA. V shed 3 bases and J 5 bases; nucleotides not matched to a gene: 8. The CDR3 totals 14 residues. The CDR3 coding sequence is TGCAGCGTTGACTACGCGGGGGGCCCGGAGACCCAGTACTTC. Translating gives CSVDYAGGPETQYF.

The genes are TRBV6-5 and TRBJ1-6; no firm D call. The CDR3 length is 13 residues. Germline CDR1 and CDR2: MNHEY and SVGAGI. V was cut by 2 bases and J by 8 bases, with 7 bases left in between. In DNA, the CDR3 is TGTGCCAGCAGTTACCAGGCAGATTCACCCCTCCACTTT. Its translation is CASSYQADSPLHF.

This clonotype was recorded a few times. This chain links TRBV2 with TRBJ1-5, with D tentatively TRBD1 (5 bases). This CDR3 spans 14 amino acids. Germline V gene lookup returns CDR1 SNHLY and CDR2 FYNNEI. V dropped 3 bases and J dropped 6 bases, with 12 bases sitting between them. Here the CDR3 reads CASSDGRGSQPQHF. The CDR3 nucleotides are TGTGCCAGCAGTGATGGTCGGGGGAGTCAGCCCCAGCATTTT.

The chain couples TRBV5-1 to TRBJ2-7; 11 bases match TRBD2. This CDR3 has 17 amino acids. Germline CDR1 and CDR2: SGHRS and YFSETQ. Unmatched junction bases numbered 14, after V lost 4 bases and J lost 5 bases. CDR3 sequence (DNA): TGCGCCAGCAGCGGGAAAAAAACTAGCGGGGGAAACCACGAGCAGTACTTC. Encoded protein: CASSGKKTSGGNHEQYF.

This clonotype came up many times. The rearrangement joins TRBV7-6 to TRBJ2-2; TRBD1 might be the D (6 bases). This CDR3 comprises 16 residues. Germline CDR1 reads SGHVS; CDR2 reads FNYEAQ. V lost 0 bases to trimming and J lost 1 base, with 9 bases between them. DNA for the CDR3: TGTGCCAGCAGCTTAGCGCAGGGGCGGAACACCGGGGAGCTGTTTTTT. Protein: CASSLAQGRNTGELFF. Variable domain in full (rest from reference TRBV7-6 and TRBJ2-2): GAGVSQSPRYKVTKRGQDVALRCDPISGHVSLYWYRQALGQGPEFLTYFNYEAQQDKSGLPNDRFSAERPEGSISTLTIQRTEQRDSAMYRCASSLAQGRNTGELFFGEGSRLTVL.

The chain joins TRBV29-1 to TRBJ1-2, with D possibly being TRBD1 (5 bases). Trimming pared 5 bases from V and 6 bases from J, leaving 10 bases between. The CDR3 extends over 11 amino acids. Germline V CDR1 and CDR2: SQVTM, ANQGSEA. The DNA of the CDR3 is TGCAGCGTTACAGGAGAAGATGGCTACACCTTC. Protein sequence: CSVTGEDGYTF.

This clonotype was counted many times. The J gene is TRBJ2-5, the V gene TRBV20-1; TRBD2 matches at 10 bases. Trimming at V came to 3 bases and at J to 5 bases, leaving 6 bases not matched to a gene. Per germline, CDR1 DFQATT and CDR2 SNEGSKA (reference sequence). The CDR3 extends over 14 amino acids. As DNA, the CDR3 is TGCAGTGCTAGCCGTCTAGCGGGGGTTGAGACCCAGTACTTC. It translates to CSASRLAGVETQYF.

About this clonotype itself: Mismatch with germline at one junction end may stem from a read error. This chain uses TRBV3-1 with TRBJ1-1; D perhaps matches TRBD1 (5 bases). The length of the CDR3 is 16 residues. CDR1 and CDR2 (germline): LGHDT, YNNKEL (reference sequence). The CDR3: CASSQTGTRMNTEAVF. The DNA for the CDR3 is TGTGCCAGCAGCCAAACAGGAACCAGAATGAACACTGAAGCTGTCTTT.

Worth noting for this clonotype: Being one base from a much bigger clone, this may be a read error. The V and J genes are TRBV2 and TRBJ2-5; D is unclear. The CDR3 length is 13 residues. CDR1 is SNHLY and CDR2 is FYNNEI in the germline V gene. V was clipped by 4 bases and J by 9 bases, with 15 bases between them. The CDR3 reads CASSAARSPSQYF. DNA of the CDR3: TGTGCCAGCAGTGCGGCACGGTCGCCGTCCCAGTACTTC.

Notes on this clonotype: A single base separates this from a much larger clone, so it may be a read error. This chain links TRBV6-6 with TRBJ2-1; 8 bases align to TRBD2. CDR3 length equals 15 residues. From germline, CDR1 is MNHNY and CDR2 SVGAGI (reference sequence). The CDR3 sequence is CTSSYNRGGMYEQFF. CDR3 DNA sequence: TGTACCAGCAGTTACAATCGCGGGGGGATGTATGAGCAGTTCTTC.

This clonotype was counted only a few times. The CDR3 spells CASRRREQYF. CDR3 nucleotides: TGTGCCAGCCGCCGACGGGAGCAGTACTTC. V gene TRBV28 combines with J gene TRBJ2-7; D is unresolved. The germline gives CDR1 MDHEN, CDR2 SYDVKM. V lost 8 bases and J lost 7, with 9 bases in between. The CDR3 contains 10 residues.

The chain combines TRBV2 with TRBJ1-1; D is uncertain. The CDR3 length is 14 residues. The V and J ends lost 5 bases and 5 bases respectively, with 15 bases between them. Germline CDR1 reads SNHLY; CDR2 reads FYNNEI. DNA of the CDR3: TGTGCCAGCAGTTGGGCCTCCCGGAGGACTGAAGCTTTCTTT. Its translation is CASSWASRRTEAFF.

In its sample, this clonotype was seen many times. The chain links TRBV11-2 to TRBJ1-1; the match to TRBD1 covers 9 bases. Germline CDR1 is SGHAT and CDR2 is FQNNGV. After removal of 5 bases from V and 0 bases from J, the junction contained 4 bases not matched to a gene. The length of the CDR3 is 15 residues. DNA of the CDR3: TGTGCCAGCAGCCCAGGGGACAGGGTGAACACTGAAGCTTTCTTT. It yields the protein CASSPGDRVNTEAFF.